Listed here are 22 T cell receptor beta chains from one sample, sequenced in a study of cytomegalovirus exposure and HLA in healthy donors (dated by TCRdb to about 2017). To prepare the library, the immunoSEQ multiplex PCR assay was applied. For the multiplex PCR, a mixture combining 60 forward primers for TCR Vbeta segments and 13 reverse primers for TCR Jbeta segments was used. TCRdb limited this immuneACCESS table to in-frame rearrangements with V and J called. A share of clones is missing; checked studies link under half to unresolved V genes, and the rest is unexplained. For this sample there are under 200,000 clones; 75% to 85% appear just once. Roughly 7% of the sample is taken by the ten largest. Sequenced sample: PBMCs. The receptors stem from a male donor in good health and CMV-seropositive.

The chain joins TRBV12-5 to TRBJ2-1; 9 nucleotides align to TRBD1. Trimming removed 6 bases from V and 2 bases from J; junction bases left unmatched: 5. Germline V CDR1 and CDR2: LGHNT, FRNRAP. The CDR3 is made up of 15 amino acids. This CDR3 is CASGSGTGPYNEQFF. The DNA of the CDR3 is TGTGCTAGTGGCTCCGGGACAGGGCCCTACAATGAGCAGTTCTTC.

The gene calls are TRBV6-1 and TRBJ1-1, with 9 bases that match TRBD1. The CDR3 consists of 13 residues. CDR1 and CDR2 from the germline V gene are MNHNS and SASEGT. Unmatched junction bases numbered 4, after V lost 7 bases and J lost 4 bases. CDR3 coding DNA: TGTGCCAGCAAGAAGACAGGGGGCACTGAAGCTTTCTTT. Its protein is CASKKTGGTEAFF.

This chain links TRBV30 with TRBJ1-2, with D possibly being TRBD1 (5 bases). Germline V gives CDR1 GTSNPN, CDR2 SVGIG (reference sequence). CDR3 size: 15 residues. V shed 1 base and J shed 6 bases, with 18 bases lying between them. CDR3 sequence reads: CAWSDLGRGRDGYTF. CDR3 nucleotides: TGTGCCTGGAGTGACCTAGGTCGGGGGAGGGATGGCTACACCTTC.

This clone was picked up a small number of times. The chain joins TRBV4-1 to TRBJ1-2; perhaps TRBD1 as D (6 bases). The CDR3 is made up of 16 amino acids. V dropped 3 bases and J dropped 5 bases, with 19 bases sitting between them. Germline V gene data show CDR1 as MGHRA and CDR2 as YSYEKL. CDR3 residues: CASSQDRTGLSYGYTF. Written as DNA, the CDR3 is TGCGCCAGCAGCCAGGATAGAACAGGGTTGTCGTATGGCTACACCTTC.

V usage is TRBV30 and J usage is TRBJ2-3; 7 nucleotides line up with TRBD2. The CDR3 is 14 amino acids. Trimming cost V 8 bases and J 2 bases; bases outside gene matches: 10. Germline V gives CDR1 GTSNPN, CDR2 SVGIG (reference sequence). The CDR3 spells CAGSGLLYTDTQYF. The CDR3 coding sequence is TGTGCCGGCTCGGGACTACTTTACACAGATACGCAGTATTTT.

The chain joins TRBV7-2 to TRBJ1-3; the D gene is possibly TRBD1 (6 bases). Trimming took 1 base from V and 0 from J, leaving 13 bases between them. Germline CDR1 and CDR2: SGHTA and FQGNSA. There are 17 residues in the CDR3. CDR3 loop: CASSLGGTGSSGNTIYF. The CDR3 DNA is TGTGCCAGCAGCTTAGGAGGAACAGGGTCCTCTGGAAACACCATATATTTT.

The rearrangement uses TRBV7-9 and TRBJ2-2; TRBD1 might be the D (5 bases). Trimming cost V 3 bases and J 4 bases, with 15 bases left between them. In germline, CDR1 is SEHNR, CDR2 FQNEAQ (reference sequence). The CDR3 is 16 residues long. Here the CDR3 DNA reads TGTGCCAGCAGCTTCAGGGCTAGTCGCGGCACCGGGGAGCTGTTTTTT. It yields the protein CASSFRASRGTGELFF.

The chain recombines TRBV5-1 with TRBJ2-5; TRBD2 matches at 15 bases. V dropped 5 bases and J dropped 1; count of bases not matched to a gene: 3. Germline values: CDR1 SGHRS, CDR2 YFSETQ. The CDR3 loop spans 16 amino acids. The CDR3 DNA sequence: TGCGCCAGCAGTCTGGGACTAGCGGGGGGCCAAGAGACCCAGTACTTC. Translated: CASSLGLAGGQETQYF. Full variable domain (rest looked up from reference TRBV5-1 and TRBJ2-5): KAGVTQTPRYLIKTRGQQVTLSCSPISGHRSVSWYQQTPGQGLQFLFEYFSETQRNKGNFPGRFSGRQFSNSRSEMNVSTLELGDSALYLCASSLGLAGGQETQYFGPGTRLLVL.

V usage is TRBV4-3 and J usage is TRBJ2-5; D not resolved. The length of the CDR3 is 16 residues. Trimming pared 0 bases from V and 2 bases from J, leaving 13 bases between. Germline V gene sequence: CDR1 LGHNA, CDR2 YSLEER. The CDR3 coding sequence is TGCGCCAGCAGCCAAGATCGGTCGGCAGGACAAGAGACCCAGTACTTC. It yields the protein CASSQDRSAGQETQYF.

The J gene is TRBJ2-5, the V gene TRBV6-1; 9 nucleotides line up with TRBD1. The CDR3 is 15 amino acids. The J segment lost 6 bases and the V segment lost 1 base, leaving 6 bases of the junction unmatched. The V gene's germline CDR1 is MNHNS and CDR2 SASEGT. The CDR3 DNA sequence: TGTGCCAGCAGTGAAGATGGGACAGGGTGGCAGACCCAGTACTTC. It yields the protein CASSEDGTGWQTQYF.

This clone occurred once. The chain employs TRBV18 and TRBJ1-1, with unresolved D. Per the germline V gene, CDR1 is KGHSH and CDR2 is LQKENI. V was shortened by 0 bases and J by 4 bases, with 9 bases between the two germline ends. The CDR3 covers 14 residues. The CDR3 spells CASSPPRSSTEAFF. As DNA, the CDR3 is TGTGCCAGCTCACCACCCCGTTCGAGCACTGAAGCTTTCTTT.

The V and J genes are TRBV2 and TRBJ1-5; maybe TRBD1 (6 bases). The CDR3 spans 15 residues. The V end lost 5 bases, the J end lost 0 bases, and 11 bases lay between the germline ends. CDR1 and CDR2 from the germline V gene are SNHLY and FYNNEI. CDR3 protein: CASSKQGTSNQPQHF. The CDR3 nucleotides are TGTGCCAGCAGTAAACAGGGAACTAGCAATCAGCCCCAGCATTTT.

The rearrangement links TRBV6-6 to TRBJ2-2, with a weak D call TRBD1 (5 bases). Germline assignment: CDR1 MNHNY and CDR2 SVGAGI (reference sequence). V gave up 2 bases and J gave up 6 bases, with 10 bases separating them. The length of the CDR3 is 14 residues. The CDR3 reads CASSYRGAAGELFF. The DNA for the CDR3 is TGTGCCAGCAGTTACAGGGGCGCGGCCGGGGAGCTGTTTTTT.

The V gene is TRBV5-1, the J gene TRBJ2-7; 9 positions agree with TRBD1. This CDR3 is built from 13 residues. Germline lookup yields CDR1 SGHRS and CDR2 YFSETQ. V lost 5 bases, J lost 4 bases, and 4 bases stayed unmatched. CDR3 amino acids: CASRGQGSYEQYF. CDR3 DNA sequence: TGCGCCAGCAGGGGACAGGGTAGTTACGAGCAGTACTTC.

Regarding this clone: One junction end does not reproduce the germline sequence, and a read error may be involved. CDR3 loop: CASSLGLTSLVF. The DNA of the CDR3 is TGCGCCAGCAGCTTGGGACTCACGAGCCTTGTCTTC. The V gene is TRBV5-1, the J gene TRBJ2-1, with D unclear. This CDR3 is 12 amino acids long. Germline CDR1 is SGHRS and CDR2 is YFSETQ.

The DNA for the CDR3 is TGTGCCAGCAAATTAGGCTCGACTAGCGGGGGGCCCGGGGAGACCCAGTACTTC. Its protein is CASKLGSTSGGPGETQYF. This rearrangement joins TRBV2 to TRBJ2-5, with 13 bases fitting TRBD2. The J segment lost 5 bases and the V segment lost 7 bases, leaving 16 bases of the junction unmatched. Germline CDR1 SNHLY, CDR2 FYNNEI. This CDR3 spans 18 amino acids.

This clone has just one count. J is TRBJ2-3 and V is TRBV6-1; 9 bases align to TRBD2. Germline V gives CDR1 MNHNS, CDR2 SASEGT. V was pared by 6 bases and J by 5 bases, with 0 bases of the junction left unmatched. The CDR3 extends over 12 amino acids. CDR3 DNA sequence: TGTGCCAGCAGGACTAGCGGAGATACGCAGTATTTT. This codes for CASRTSGDTQYF.

CDR3 region: CASSMGQGGFEQYF. The CDR3 region has the DNA TGTGCCAGTAGTATGGGTCAGGGGGGCTTCGAGCAGTACTTC. The chain carries TRBV19 and TRBJ2-7; the D gene is possibly TRBD1 (7 bases). The length of the CDR3 is 14 residues. In germline, CDR1 is LNHDA, CDR2 SQIVND (reference sequence). V lost 3 bases, J lost 6 bases, and 15 bases lay in between.

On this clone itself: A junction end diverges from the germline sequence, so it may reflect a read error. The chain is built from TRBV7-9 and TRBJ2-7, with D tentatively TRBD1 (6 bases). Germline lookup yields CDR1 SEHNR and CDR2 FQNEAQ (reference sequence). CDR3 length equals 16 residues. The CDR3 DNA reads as TGTTCCAGCAGCTCCGAAACCCTGACAGGAAGCAACGAGCAGTACTTC. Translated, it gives CSSSSETLTGSNEQYF.

The CDR3 region has the DNA TGCGCCAGCAGCCAAAAACCCGTAGCGGGACGCACAGATACGCAGTATTTT. This sequence encodes CASSQKPVAGRTDTQYF. V and J are TRBV4-1 and TRBJ2-3; 8 nucleotides agree with TRBD2. V trimming: 2 bases; J trimming: 1 base; junction bases outside the gene matches: 8. Germline V gene sequence: CDR1 MGHRA, CDR2 YSYEKL. The CDR3 consists of 17 residues.

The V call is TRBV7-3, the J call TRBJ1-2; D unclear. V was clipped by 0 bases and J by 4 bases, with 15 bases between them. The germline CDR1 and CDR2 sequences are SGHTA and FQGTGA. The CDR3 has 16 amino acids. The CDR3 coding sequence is TGTGCCAGCAGCTTAACGAGGGCGAAACTCTCCTATGGCTACACCTTC. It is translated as CASSLTRAKLSYGYTF.

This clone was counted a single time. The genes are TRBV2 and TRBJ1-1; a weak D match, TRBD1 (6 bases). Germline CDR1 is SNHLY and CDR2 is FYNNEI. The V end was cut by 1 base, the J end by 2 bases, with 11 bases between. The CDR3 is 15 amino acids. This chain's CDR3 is CASSEGGTPNTEAFF. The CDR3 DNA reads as TGTGCCAGCAGTGAAGGGGGGACACCAAACACTGAAGCTTTCTTT.